The clone carrying this TCR delta chain turned up a few times. The likely explanation is a read error, given a far larger clone one base away. Other DNA sequences of this sample code for an identical CDR3. The data stem from a study of gamma-delta T cells after stem cell transplantation. Per germline, CDR1 TSWWSYY and CDR2 QGS. This CDR3 is built from 21 residues. Between the trimmed V and J ends, which lost 4 bases and 7 bases, there was a span of 37 bases. TCRdb re-processed the RT-PCR reads using CATT. The sample holds 1,200 to 1,500 delta-chain clones, about 14% seen once. Sequenced input: gamma-delta T cells. The receptor comes from a human donor. It is not recorded whose cells these are; they may come from a transplant donor. The chain is built from TRDV1 and TRDJ1; D tentatively reads TRDD2 or TRDD3 (8 bases each). CDR3 DNA sequence: TGTGCTCTTGGGGCCCGCTTCCTACGTTTATTGAGTAGAGGGATACGACCTAAACTCATCTTT. Protein sequence: CALGARFLRLLSRGIRPKLIF.